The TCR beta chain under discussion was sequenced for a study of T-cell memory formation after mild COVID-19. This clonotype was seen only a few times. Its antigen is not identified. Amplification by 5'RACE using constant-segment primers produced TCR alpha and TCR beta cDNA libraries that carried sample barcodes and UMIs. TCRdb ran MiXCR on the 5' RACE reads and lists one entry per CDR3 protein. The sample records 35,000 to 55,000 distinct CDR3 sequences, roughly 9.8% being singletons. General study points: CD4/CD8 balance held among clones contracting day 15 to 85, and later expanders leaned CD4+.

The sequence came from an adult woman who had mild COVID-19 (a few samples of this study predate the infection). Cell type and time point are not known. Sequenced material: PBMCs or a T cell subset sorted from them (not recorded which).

CDR3 sequence (DNA): TGTGCCAGCAGTTTCCCTGGGCAGGGACGCTCTGGGGCCAACGTCCTGACTTTC. This translates into CASSFPGQGRSGANVLTF. This sequence joins TRBV28 and TRBJ2-6; TRBD1 or TRBD2 may be the D gene (5 bases each). CDR3 size: 18 residues. V dropped 3 bases and J dropped 0 bases, with 15 bases sitting between them. CDR1 and CDR2 from the germline V gene are MDHEN and SYDVKM. Drawing the rest from reference TRBV28 and TRBJ2-6, the complete variable domain is DVKVTQSSRYLVKRTGEKVFLECVQDMDHENMFWYRQDPGLGLRLIYFSYDVKMKEKGDIPEGYSVSREKKERFSLILESASTNQTSMYLCASSFPGQGRSGANVLTFGAGSRLTVL.